This TCR beta chain is drawn from a study of blood T cell repertoires in COVID-19. Study-level information: Sample material is recorded as cDNA or gDNA derived from T cells, B-cell-depleted T cells, or PBMCs.

CDR3 size: 13 residues. V lost 2 bases, J lost 0 bases, and 5 bases lay in between. The repertoire was sequenced with immunoSEQ multiplex PCR; TCRdb's copy has only in-frame clones and lacks some. The sample includes 200,000 to 300,000 clones, 86% of them seen just once. Sample: PBMCs or T cells enriched from blood (not recorded which). The clonotype was recovered from a woman aged 18 to 35 who had recovered from COVID-19. This chain uses TRBV5-3 with TRBJ1-2; unclear D gene. TRBV5-3 is identified as an open reading frame with a role that is uncertain. CDR3 sequence (DNA): TGTGCCAGAAGCTTAACTTCTAACTATGGCTACACCTTC. Encoded protein: CARSLTSNYGYTF.